This T cell receptor beta chain is drawn from a study of T-cell reconstitution after alpha-beta-depleted transplantation in children (TCRdb year 2016). For context, the study as a whole: Using TCR repertoire profiling, the study followed T-cell immune reconstitution in a quantitative way in children after TCRalphabeta/CD19-depleted allogeneic hematopoietic cell transplantation.

CDR1 and CDR2 (DFQATT, SNEGSKA) derive from the germline V gene (reference sequence). The CDR3 numbers 16 residues from cysteine through phenylalanine. Of all the DNA, just the CDR3 is kept, 48 bases in frame from base 1. V sheds 0 bases and J sheds 0 bases, leaving 11 bases between their ends. This clonotype was seen more than once but under ten times. Its antigen remains undetermined. There are no base qualities to consult, and no much larger clone falls within one base. Broader findings and caveats from the paper: Over subsequent months, a decline in hyperexpanded clone frequencies was noted, and after one year, T-cell counts and TCRbeta diversity were mostly ascribed to newly produced T cells. In some patients, high TCRbeta diversity at day 60 was attributed to recipient T cells and intrathymic progenitors that had survived conditioning. About two months after transplant, the apparently early recovery of alphabetaT-cell counts reportedly depended on just several hundred clones that had expanded rapidly and came from non-depleted graft cells.

Libraries were prepared through PCR. Sequencing was performed on an Illumina HiSeq 2500. TCR library preparation used molecular barcoding, with unique molecular identifiers applied to normalize quantification of the TCRbeta repertoire. TCRdb took the public reads, trimmed them with fastp at Q25, ran MiXCR for clone calling and kept in-frame beta chains. CDR3 protein duplicates are merged, each entry listing the most common genes and DNA. Within this sample are some 440,000 distinct CDR3 sequences, with 15% to 20% of them counted one time only. The ten largest account for around 30% of the sample. Read against the paper, the sample's treatment or condition label means: allogeneic hematopoietic cell transplantation with graft depleted of TCRalphabeta T cells and CD19 B cells. The transplant recipients were children given TCRalphabeta/CD19-depleted allogeneic hematopoietic cell grafts.

The input for sequencing was PBMCs, mostly from graft donor cells, taken 360 days after TCRalphabeta/CD19-depleted stem cell transplant. The chain is made from TRBV20-1 and TRBJ2-2; the D gene assignment is ambiguous. This receptor was identified in a boy younger than two who had a stem cell transplant for Wiskott-Aldrich syndrome, so the T cells may come from the graft donor. The DNA sequence is TGCAGTGCTAGAGATCGAAGACTCGCGAACACCGGGGAGCTGTTTTTT. It translates as CSARDRRLANTGELFF.